This T cell receptor beta chain derives from a study of TIL therapy for anti-PD-1-resistant metastatic lung cancer. Sequencing used immunoSEQ v3. Assay: immunoSEQ multiplex PCR; the TCRdb copy retains only in-frame clones and omits some. This table holds 50,000 or so clones, 79% found once. This sample's time point: pre-treatment sample, taken before nivolumab and TIL therapy. CDR3 length: 13 residues. The V and J ends lost 5 bases and 5 bases respectively, with 12 bases between them. CDR1 and CDR2 (germline): SGHTA, FQGTGA. This clonotype was sampled from a woman between 25 and 80 years old with non-small cell lung cancer. Sequences were derived from blood, sampled at baseline. This rearrangement joins TRBV7-3 to TRBJ2-5, with unresolved D. In nucleotides, the CDR3 is TGTGCCAGCAGCCCCGCACGCTCCGAGACCCAGTACTTC. Its protein is CASSPARSETQYF.